This TCR beta chain was recovered during a study of beta chain features in type 1 diabetes. Germline assignment: CDR1 KGHSH and CDR2 LQKENI. Trimming cost V 4 bases and J 0 bases; bases outside gene matches: 6. The CDR3 runs 15 residues. Isolated RNA was reverse transcribed in full, so expressed TCRB transcripts were sequenced. Naive, central memory and regulatory T cell samples came to a mean of about 4 million reads. Sequencing used immunoSEQ multiplex PCR; TCRdb keeps in-frame clones, though not all of them. The sample carries fewer than 350,000 clones, roughly a fifth recorded once. What was sequenced was naive CD4+ T cells from blood. The chain uses TRBV18 and TRBJ2-7; TRBD2 matches 7 bases. The sequence derives from a woman between 18 and 29 years old in good health. CDR3 sequence reads: CASSQTTSYSYEQYF. The CDR3 DNA is TGTGCCAGCTCACAAACGACTAGCTACTCCTACGAGCAGTACTTC.